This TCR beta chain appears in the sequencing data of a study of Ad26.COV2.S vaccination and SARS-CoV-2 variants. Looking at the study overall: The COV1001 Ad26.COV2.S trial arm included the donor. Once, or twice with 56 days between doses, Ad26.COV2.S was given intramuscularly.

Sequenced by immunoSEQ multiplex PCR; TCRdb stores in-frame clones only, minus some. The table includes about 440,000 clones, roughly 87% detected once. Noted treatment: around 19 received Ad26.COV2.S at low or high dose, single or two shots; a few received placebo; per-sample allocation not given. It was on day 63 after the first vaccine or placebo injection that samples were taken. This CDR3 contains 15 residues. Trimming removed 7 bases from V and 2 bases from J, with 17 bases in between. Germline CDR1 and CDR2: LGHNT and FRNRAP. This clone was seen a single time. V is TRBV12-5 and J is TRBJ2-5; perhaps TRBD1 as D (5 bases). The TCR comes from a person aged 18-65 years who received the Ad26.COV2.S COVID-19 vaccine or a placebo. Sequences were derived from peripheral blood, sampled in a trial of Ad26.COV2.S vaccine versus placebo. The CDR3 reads CASAAPGHGQETQYF. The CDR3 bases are TGTGCTAGTGCCGCGCCCGGACACGGACAAGAGACCCAGTACTTC.